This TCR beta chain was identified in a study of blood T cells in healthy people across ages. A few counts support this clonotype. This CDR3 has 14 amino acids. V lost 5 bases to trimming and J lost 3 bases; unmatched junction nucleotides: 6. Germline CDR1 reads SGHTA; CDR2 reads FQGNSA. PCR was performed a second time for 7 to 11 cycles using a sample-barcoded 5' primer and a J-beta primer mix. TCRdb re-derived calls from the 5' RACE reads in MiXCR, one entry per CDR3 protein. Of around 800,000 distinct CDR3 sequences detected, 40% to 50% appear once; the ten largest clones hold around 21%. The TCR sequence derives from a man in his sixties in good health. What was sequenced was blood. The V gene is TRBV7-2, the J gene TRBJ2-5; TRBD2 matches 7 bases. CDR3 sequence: CASSPQAGKETQYF. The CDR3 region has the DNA TGTGCCAGCAGCCCCCAAGCGGGAAAAGAGACCCAGTACTTC. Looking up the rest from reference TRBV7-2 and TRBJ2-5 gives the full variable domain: GAGVSQSPSNKVTEKGKDVELRCDPISGHTALYWYRQSLGQGLEFLIYFQGNSAPDKSGLPSDRFSAERTGGSVSTLTIQRTQQEDSAVYLCASSPQAGKETQYFGPGTRLLVL.